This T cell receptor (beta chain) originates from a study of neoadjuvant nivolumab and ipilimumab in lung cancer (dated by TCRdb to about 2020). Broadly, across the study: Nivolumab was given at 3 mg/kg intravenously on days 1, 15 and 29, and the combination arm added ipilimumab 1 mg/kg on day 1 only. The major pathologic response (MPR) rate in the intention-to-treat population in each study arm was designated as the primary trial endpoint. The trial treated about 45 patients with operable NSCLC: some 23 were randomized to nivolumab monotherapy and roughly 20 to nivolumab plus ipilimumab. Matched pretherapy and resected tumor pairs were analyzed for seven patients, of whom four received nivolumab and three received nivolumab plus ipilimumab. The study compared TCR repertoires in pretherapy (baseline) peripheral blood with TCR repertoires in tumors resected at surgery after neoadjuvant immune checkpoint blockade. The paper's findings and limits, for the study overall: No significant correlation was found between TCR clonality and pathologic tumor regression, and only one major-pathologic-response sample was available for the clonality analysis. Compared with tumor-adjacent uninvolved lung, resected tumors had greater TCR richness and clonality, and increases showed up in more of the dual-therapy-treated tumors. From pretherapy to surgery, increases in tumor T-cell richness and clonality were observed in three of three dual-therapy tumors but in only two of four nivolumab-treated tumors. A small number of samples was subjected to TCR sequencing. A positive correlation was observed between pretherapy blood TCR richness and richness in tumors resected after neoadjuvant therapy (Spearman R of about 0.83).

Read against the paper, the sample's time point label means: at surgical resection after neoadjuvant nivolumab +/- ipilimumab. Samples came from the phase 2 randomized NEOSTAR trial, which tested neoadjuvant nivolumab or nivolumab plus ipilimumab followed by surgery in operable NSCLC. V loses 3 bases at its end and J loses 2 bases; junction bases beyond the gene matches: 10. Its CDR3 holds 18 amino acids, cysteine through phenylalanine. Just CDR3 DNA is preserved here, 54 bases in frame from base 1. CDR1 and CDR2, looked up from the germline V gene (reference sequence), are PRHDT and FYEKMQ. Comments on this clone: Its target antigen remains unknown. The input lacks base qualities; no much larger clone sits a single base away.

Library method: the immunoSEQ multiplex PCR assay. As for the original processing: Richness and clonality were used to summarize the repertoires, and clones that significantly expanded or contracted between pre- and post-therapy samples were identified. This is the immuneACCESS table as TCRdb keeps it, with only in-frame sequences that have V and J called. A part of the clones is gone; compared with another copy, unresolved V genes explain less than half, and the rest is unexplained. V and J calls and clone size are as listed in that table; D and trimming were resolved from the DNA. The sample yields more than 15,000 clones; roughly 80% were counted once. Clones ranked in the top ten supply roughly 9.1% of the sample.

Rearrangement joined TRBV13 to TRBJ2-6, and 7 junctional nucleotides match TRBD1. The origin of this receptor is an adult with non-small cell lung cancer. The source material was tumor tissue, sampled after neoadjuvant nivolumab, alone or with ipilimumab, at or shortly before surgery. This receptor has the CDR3 CASSLIRQGKTGANVLTF. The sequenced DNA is TGTGCCAGCAGCTTGATCCGACAGGGAAAGACTGGGGCCAACGTCCTGACTTTC.